The T cell receptor beta chain described here comes from a study of T cell changes during pregnancy in multiple sclerosis. The table came from immunoSEQ multiplex PCR; TCRdb's copy has only in-frame clones and leaves some out. The sample has tens of thousands of clones; approximately 92% are singletons. Deletions cut 6 bases from V and 4 bases from J, with 15 bases between. CDR3 length: 14 residues. CDR1 and CDR2 (germline): MNHNS, SASEGT. As for this clone: The sample contains more than one DNA sequence encoding this CDR3.

The V and J genes are TRBV6-1 and TRBJ1-2, with TRBD1 as a possible D gene (5 bases). The TCR was taken from a female donor with multiple sclerosis, enrolled in a pregnancy study. The material was peripheral blood, obtained in the first trimester of pregnancy. For the CDR3, the DNA is TGTGCCAGCAGCCCAGGGCAGATGATCTATGGCTACACCTTC. This gives the protein CASSPGQMIYGYTF.